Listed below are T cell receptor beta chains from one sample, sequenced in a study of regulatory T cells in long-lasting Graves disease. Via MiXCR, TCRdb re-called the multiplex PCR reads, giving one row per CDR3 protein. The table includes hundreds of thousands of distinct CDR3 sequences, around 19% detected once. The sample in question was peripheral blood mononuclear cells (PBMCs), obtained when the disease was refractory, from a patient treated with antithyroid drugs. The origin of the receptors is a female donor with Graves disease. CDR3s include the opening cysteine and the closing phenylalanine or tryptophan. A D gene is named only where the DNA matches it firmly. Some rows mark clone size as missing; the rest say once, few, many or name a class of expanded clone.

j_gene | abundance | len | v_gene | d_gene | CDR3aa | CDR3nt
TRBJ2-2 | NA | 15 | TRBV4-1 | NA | CASSQVRGSTGELFF | TGCGCCAGCAGCCAAGTCCGGGGTAGCACCGGGGAGCTGTTTTTT
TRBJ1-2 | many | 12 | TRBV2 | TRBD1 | CASSRTGNGYTF | TGTGCCAGCAGTAGGACAGGGAATGGCTACACCTTC
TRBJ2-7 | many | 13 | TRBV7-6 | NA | CASSPSPLYEQYF | TGTGCCAGCAGCCCAAGCCCTCTCTACGAGCAGTACTTC
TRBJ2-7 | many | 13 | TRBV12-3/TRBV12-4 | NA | CASRPTGTYEQYF | TGTGCCAGCAGGCCGACGGGGACCTACGAGCAGTACTTC
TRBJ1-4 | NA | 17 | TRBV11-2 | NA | CASSLGWGPATNEKLFF | TGTGCCAGCAGCTTAGGTTGGGGGCCTGCAACTAATGAAAAACTGTTTTTT
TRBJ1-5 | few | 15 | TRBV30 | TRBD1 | CAWSKGQADNQPQHF | TGTGCCTGGAGCAAGGGACAGGCTGACAATCAGCCCCAGCATTTT
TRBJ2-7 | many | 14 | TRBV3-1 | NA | CASSQGRTLAEQYF | TGTGCCAGCAGCCAAGGCCGGACACTGGCCGAGCAGTACTTC
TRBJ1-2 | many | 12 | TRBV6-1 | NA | CASRGWTYGYTF | TGTGCCAGCAGGGGTTGGACCTATGGCTACACCTTC
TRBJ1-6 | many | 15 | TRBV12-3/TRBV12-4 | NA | CASSLGGSYNSPLHF | TGTGCCAGCAGCCTCGGGGGGTCCTATAATTCACCCCTCCACTTT
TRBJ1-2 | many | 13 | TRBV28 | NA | CASSLTGPYGYTF | TGTGCCAGCAGTTTAACAGGCCCTTATGGCTACACCTTC
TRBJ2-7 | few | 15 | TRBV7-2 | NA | CASSLGRRTSSEQYF | TGTGCCAGCAGCTTAGGAAGGCGGACCAGTTCCGAGCAGTACTTC
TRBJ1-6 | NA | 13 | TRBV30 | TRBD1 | CAWSEQGASPLHF | TGTGCCTGGAGTGAGCAGGGGGCTTCACCCCTCCACTTT
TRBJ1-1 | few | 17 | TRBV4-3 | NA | CASSQDVTARPNTEAFF | TGCGCCAGCAGCCAAGATGTAACAGCAAGGCCGAACACTGAAGCTTTCTTT
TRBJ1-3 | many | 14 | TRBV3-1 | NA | CASSQRPAGNTIYF | TGTGCCAGCAGCCAACGGCCGGCTGGAAACACCATATATTTT
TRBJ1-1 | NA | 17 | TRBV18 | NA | CASSRFQLDQMNTEAFF | TGTGCCAGCTCGAGATTCCAACTTGACCAGATGAACACTGAAGCTTTCTTT
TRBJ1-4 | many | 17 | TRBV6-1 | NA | CASSASRTAATNEKLFF | TGTGCCAGCAGTGCTTCCCGGACAGCTGCAACTAATGAAAAACTGTTTTTT
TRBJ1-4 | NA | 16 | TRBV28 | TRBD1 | CASRPGQGSTNEKLFF | TGTGCCAGCAGACCGGGACAGGGGTCAACTAATGAAAAACTGTTTTTT
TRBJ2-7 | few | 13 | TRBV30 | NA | CAWSDQISYEQYF | TGTGCCTGGAGTGACCAGATTAGCTACGAGCAGTACTTC
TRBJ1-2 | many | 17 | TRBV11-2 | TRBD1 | CASSSPRGAGGVWGYTF | TGTGCCAGCAGCTCCCCCCGGGGGGCAGGGGGCGTGTGGGGCTACACCTTC
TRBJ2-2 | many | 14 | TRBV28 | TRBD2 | CASSPGGGTGELFF | TGTGCCAGCAGTCCCGGGGGGGGAACCGGGGAGCTGTTTTTT
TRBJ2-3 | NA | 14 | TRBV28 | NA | CASSLGYSEYTQYF | TGTGCCAGCAGTTTAGGATACAGCGAGTATACGCAGTATTTT
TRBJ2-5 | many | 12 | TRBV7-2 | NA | CASSPPQETQYF | TGTGCCAGCAGCCCCCCCCAAGAGACCCAGTACTTC
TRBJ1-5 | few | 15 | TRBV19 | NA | CASSTGPGTQQPQHF | TGTGCCAGTAGTACGGGTCCCGGGACACAGCAGCCCCAGCATTTT
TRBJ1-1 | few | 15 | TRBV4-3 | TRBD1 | CASSQVKAGGTEAFF | TGCGCCAGCAGCCAAGTCAAGGCAGGGGGCACTGAAGCTTTCTTT
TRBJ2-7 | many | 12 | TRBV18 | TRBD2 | CASSGGSHEQYF | TGTGCCAGCTCGGGCGGGAGTCACGAGCAGTACTTC
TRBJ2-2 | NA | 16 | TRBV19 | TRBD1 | CASSPLPGQGIGELFF | TGTGCCAGTAGCCCTCTCCCGGGACAGGGGATCGGGGAGCTGTTTTTT
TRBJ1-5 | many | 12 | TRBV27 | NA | CASREGGQPQHF | TGTGCCAGCCGGGAAGGGGGACAGCCCCAGCATTTT
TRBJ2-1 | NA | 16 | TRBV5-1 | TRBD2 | CASSLATSGVSDEQFF | TGCGCCAGCAGCTTGGCCACCAGCGGGGTTTCTGATGAGCAGTTCTTC
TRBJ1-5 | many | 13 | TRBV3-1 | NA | CASSQRYYQPQHF | TGTGCCAGCAGCCAACGGTACTATCAGCCCCAGCATTTT
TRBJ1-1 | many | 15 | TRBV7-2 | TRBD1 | CASSFTGGVGTEAFF | TGTGCCAGCAGCTTCACAGGGGGCGTTGGCACTGAAGCTTTCTTT
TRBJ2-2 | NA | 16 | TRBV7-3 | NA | CASSLQPFRGTGELFF | TGTGCCAGCAGCTTACAGCCCTTTAGAGGCACCGGGGAGCTGTTTTTT
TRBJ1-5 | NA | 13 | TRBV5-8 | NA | CASSFGEDQPQHF | TGTGCCAGCAGCTTCGGGGAGGATCAGCCCCAGCATTTT
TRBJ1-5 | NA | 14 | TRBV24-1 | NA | CATSDSPGAQPQHF | TGTGCCACCAGTGATTCCCCAGGGGCTCAGCCCCAGCATTTT
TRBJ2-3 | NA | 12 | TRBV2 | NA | CASGGLTDTQYF | TGTGCCAGCGGGGGACTCACAGATACGCAGTATTTT
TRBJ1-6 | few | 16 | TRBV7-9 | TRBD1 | CASRSGQGLTGSPLHF | TGTGCCAGCAGATCTGGACAGGGTCTAACGGGTTCACCCCTCCACTTT
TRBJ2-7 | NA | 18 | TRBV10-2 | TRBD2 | CASSGILFRSSGDYEQYF | TGCGCCAGCAGTGGCATCCTATTTCGTTCTAGCGGAGATTACGAGCAGTACTTC
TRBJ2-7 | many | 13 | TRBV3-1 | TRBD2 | CASGLAGAYEQYF | TGTGCCAGCGGCTTAGCGGGAGCCTACGAGCAGTACTTC
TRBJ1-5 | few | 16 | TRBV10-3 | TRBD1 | CAISSQGTGSNQPQHF | TGTGCCATCAGTAGCCAAGGGACAGGAAGCAATCAGCCCCAGCATTTT
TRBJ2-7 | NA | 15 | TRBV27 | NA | CASSLQGGVTYEQYF | TGTGCCAGCAGTTTGCAGGGAGGCGTGACCTACGAGCAGTACTTC
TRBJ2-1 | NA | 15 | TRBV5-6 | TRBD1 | CASSYWTGLYNEQFF | TGTGCCAGCAGCTACTGGACAGGCCTGTACAATGAGCAGTTCTTC
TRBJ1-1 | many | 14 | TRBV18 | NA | CASSPSGRDTEAFF | TGTGCCAGCTCGCCCTCGGGGAGGGACACTGAAGCTTTCTTT
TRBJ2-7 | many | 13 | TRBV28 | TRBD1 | CASSSGGAEEQYF | TGTGCCAGCAGTTCAGGGGGCGCGGAAGAGCAGTACTTC
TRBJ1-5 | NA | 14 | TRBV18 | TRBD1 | CASSTGAGNQPQHF | TGTGCCAGCTCAACAGGGGCGGGCAATCAGCCCCAGCATTTT
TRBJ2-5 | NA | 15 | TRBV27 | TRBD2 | CASSLFRFLAEAQYF | TGTGCCAGCAGTTTATTTCGGTTCCTAGCGGAGGCCCAGTACTTC
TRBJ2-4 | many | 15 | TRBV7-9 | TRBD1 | CASSPTGWAKNIQYF | TGTGCCAGCTCGCCGACAGGGTGGGCCAAAAACATTCAGTACTTC
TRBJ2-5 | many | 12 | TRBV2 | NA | CAGEVGGETQYF | TGTGCCGGAGAGGTTGGTGGAGAGACCCAGTACTTC
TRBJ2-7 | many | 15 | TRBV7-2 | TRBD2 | CASSLEGLAAYEQYF | TGTGCCAGCAGCTTGGAAGGACTAGCGGCCTACGAGCAGTACTTC
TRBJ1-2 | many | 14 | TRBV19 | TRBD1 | CASRPTGGGYGYTF | TGTGCCAGCAGGCCGACAGGGGGCGGCTATGGCTACACCTTC
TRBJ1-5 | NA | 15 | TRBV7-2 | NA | CASSERTARIQPQHF | TGTGCCAGCAGCGAGCGGACAGCCCGTATACAGCCCCAGCATTTT
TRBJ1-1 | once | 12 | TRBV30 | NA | CAWRRPNTEAFF | TGTGCCTGGAGGAGACCGAACACTGAAGCTTTCTTT
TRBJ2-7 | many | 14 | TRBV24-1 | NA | CATSDGTDSYEQYF | TGTGCCACCAGTGACGGGACCGATTCCTACGAGCAGTACTTC
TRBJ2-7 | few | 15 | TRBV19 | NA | CASSIGTADPYEQYF | TGTGCCAGTAGTATTGGCACCGCAGACCCTTACGAGCAGTACTTC
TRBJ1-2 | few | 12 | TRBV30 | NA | CAWKGTNYGYTF | TGTGCCTGGAAGGGCACTAACTATGGCTACACCTTC
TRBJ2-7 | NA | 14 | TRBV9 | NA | CASSPRPENGEQYF | TGTGCCAGCAGCCCCCGGCCGGAGAATGGTGAGCAGTACTTC
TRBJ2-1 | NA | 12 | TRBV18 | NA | CASSPQGYEQFF | TGTGCCAGCTCACCACAGGGGTATGAGCAGTTCTTC
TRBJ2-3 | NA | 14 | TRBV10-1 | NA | CASSGTVGGDTQYF | TGCGCCAGCAGTGGGACCGTAGGTGGAGATACGCAGTATTTT
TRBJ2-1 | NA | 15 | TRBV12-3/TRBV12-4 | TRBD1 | CASNDDRGAYNEQFF | TGTGCCAGCAACGATGACAGGGGCGCCTACAATGAGCAGTTCTTC
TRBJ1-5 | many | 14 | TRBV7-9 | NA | CASSRDNDYQPQHF | TGTGCCAGCAGTCGGGACAACGACTATCAGCCCCAGCATTTT
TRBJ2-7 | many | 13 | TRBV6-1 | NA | CASSEALLREQYF | TGTGCCAGCAGTGAAGCGCTACTCCGCGAGCAGTACTTC